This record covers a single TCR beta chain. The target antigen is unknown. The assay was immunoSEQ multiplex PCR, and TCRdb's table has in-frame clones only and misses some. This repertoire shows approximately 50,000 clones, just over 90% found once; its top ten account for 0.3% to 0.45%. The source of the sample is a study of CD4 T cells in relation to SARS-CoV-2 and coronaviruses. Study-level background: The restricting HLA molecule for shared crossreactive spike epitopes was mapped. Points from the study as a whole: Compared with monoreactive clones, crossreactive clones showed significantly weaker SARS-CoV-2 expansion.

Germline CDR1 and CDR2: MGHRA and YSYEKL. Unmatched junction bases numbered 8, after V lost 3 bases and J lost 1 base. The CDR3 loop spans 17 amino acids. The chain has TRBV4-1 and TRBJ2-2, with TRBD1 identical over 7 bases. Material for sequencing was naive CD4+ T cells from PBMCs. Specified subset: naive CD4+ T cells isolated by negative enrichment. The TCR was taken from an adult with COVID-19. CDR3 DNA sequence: TGCGCCAGCAGCCAGCCAGGGGGTCTAGAGAACACCGGGGAGCTGTTTTTT. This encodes CASSQPGGLENTGELFF.